This record concerns one T cell receptor beta chain sequence. Its binding antigen is unknown. A read error may produce the germline difference seen at one junction end. The library came from RT-PCR. The data were produced on an Illumina HiSeq 2500. The public reads were reprocessed in TCRdb via fastp at Q25 and MiXCR, keeping in-frame beta chains. Rows merge per CDR3 protein into single entries with the most common DNA and genes. This sample comprises around 530,000 distinct CDR3 sequences, approximately 12% of them detected only once. The ten largest clones take up about a tenth of the sample. Per the germline V gene (reference sequence), SSHAT is the CDR1 and FNYEAQ is the CDR2. The CDR3 contains 13 residues, cysteine and phenylalanine counted. Only CDR3 DNA remains: 39 bases, in frame from the first base. The data originate from a study of response to subunit inactivated influenza vaccine (dated by TCRdb to the late 2010s). With regard to the full study: To follow how T cells responded to a trivalent subunit inactivated influenza vaccine, the researchers relied on deep quantitative profiling of the T cell receptor repertoire. Points the paper makes about the study in general: The authors suggested that each seasonal influenza vaccination may recruit only a limited number of new T cells.

Here the sequenced sample was PBMCs from blood, taken on the day of vaccination. This TCR was sampled from a man in his fifties or sixties who received an inactivated influenza vaccine. Donor details come from another sample of the same person, matched by shared clones. The V gene is TRBV7-7 and the J gene is TRBJ2-5, with the D gene tentatively TRBD1 or TRBD2, based on 5 matching bases in each. The CDR3 region reads CASSDRDGETQYF. The DNA sequence is as follows: TGTGCTAGCAGCGACCGGGACGGCGAGACCCAGTACTTC.